The entry that follows covers one T cell receptor beta chain sequence. This sample was taken from a study of cytomegalovirus exposure and HLA in healthy donors. PCR employed 60 Vbeta and 13 Jbeta primers. Data came from immunoSEQ multiplex PCR; TCRdb stores just in-frame clones and leaves some out. The sample gives approximately 200,000 clones, roughly 80% of which show up once; approximately 1.5% is in the top ten. V lost 5 bases to trimming and J lost 7 bases, with 19 bases between them. The CDR3 runs 14 residues. From germline, CDR1 is SGHDT and CDR2 YYEEEE. The sequenced material came from PBMCs. This receptor was obtained from a woman between 18 and 29 years old in good health and CMV-seronegative. The rearrangement uses TRBV5-6 and TRBJ2-7; possibly TRBD2 for D (6 bases). The DNA for the CDR3 is TGTGCCAGCAGACATACCTCGCGGGCGGGGGAGCAGTACTTC. It codes for CASRHTSRAGEQYF.